Below are 25 T cell receptor beta chains sequenced from a single sample in a study of blood T cell repertoires in COVID-19. Some clones are missing from TCRdb's copy, which holds only in-frame ones; the method was immunoSEQ multiplex PCR. Of approximately 230,000 clones in the sample, roughly 84% were seen once. The sample consisted of peripheral blood. The receptors originated from a middle-aged woman with active or convalescent COVID-19.

This chain connects TRBV14 to TRBJ1-2; weak D call: TRBD1 (5 bases). The CDR3 runs 15 residues. Trimming cost V 3 bases and J 4 bases, with 15 bases left between them. Germline V gives CDR1 SGHDN, CDR2 FVKESK. The CDR3 coding sequence is TGTGCCAGCAGCCAGGGTGACACAGGCCGCTATGGCTACACCTTC. This gives the protein CASSQGDTGRYGYTF.

V is TRBV19 and J is TRBJ1-2; 8 nucleotides line up with TRBD1. The V segment lost 5 bases and the J segment 6 bases; nucleotides outside the gene matches: 11. Germline V gene lookup returns CDR1 LNHDA and CDR2 SQIVND (reference sequence). The CDR3 covers 15 residues. CDR3 sequence reads: CASSPTSGTGDGYTF. In DNA, the CDR3 is TGTGCCAGTAGTCCGACATCCGGGACAGGAGATGGCTACACCTTC.

The rearrangement joins TRBV3-1 (or the pseudogene TRBV3-2) to TRBJ2-3; 7 bases map to TRBD1. CDR1 and CDR2 from the germline V gene are LGHDT and YNNKEL (reference sequence). The trim removed 4 bases at V and 4 bases at J, leaving 11 bases unmatched. The CDR3 is 16 amino acids. The CDR3 loop reads CASSPLRQGLADTQYF. The CDR3 bases are TGTGCCAGCAGCCCGCTCAGACAGGGTTTGGCAGATACGCAGTATTTT.

The V and J genes are TRBV5-1 and TRBJ1-6; a possible D gene is TRBD1 (6 bases). Germline CDR1 SGHRS, CDR2 YFSETQ. This CDR3 is 17 amino acids long. V was shortened by 1 base and J by 7 bases, with 18 bases between the two germline ends. The DNA for the CDR3 is TGCGCCAGCAGCTTGTCTAGAGGGGGGGACACCAATTCACCCCTCCACTTT. It yields the protein CASSLSRGGDTNSPLHF.

This clone was detected a few times. J is TRBJ1-5 and V is TRBV2; D gene uncertain. Per the germline V gene, CDR1 is SNHLY and CDR2 is FYNNEI. The V and J ends lost 1 base and 5 bases respectively, with 9 bases between them. This CDR3 has 14 amino acids. The CDR3 DNA sequence: TGTGCCAGCAGTGAAGGGCAGTCTCATCAGCCCCAGCATTTT. Encoded protein: CASSEGQSHQPQHF. Full variable domain (missing parts from reference TRBV2 and TRBJ1-5): EPEVTQTPSHQVTQMGQEVILRCVPISNHLYFYWYRQILGQKVEFLVSFYNNEISEKSEIFDDQFSVERPDGSNFTLKIRSTKLEDSAMYFCASSEGQSHQPQHFGDGTRLSIL.

The gene calls are TRBV5-6 and TRBJ2-5; D is perhaps TRBD1 (5 bases). The ends were cut back, 1 base at V and 1 base at J, with 11 bases in the middle. Germline V lookup: CDR1 SGHDT, CDR2 YYEEEE. This CDR3 has 15 amino acids. The DNA for the CDR3 is TGTGCCAGCAGCTTGTCAGGGTCCTCCCAAGAGACCCAGTACTTC. This sequence encodes CASSLSGSSQETQYF.

The V gene is TRBV25-1, the J gene TRBJ1-6; D is perhaps TRBD1 (5 bases). The CDR3 length is 13 residues. Germline V lookup: CDR1 MGHDK, CDR2 SYGVNS. The germline V and J ends were trimmed by 2 bases and 9 bases, with 8 bases remaining between them. The CDR3 sequence: CASSEQGGSPLHF. CDR3 DNA: TGTGCCAGCAGTGAACAGGGTGGTTCACCCCTCCACTTT. Full variable domain (rest looked up from reference TRBV25-1 and TRBJ1-6): EADIYQTPRYLVIGTGKKITLECSQTMGHDKMYWYQQDPGMELHLIHYSYGVNSTEKGDLSSESTVSRIRTEHFPLTLESARPSHTSQYLCASSEQGGSPLHFGNGTRLTVT.

The genes are TRBV7-9 and TRBJ2-3; 9 bases fit TRBD2. The CDR3 has 17 amino acids. V lost 5 bases, J lost 3 bases, and 12 bases stayed unmatched. Looked up from germline, CDR1 is SEHNR and CDR2 is FQNEAQ (reference sequence). CDR3 in amino acids: CASSPRASGARTDTQYF. The CDR3 nucleotides are TGTGCCAGCAGCCCCCGAGCTAGCGGGGCAAGGACAGATACGCAGTATTTT.

Here the CDR3 DNA reads TGTGCCAGCAGCTCCCCACTAGCGGGGGGGCTAGAGACCCAGTACTTC. Its translation: CASSSPLAGGLETQYF. The chain has TRBV7-2 and TRBJ2-5, with 13 bases aligning to TRBD2. CDR1 is SGHTA and CDR2 is FQGNSA in the germline V gene. The CDR3 length is 16 residues. Trimming at V came to 4 bases and at J to 4 bases, leaving 6 bases not matched to a gene. Full variable domain (remainder filled in from reference TRBV7-2 and TRBJ2-5): GAGVSQSPSNKVTEKGKDVELRCDPISGHTALYWYRQSLGQGLEFLIYFQGNSAPDKSGLPSDRFSAERTGGSVSTLTIQRTQQEDSAVYLCASSSPLAGGLETQYFGPGTRLLVL.

The CDR3 region is CASSQPTGGFDNEQFF. Here the CDR3 DNA reads TGTGCCAGCAGCCAGCCCACCGGGGGGTTCGACAATGAGCAGTTCTTC. The chain carries TRBV4-2 and TRBJ2-1; 7 bases agree with TRBD2. Looked up from germline, CDR1 is LGHNA and CDR2 is YNFKEQ. After removal of 3 bases from V and 5 bases from J, the junction contained 10 bases not matched to a gene. The CDR3 is 16 amino acids.

The sample holds a few counts of this clone. The chain carries TRBV28 and TRBJ1-6, with 8 bases aligning to TRBD1. This CDR3 spans 18 amino acids. Germline V gene lookup returns CDR1 MDHEN and CDR2 SYDVKM. The trim removed 4 bases at V and 3 bases at J, leaving 11 bases unmatched. CDR3 nucleotides: TGTGCCAGCAGTTCCCTTTCCCTGACAGGGGACTATAATTCACCCCTCCACTTT. Encoded protein: CASSSLSLTGDYNSPLHF.

The rearrangement joins TRBV2 to TRBJ2-1, with 13 bases identical to TRBD2. Per germline, CDR1 SNHLY and CDR2 FYNNEI. There are 16 residues in the CDR3. V was pared by 7 bases and J by 8 bases, with 11 bases of the junction left unmatched. CDR3 loop: CASTRTGLAGWDEQFF. CDR3 nucleotides: TGTGCCAGCACTAGAACGGGACTAGCGGGGTGGGATGAGCAGTTCTTC.

This chain links TRBV2 with TRBJ1-1, with 12 positions matching TRBD1. Germline trimming cut 6 bases from V and 0 bases from J; bases unmatched to any gene: 2. Germline V lookup: CDR1 SNHLY, CDR2 FYNNEI. This CDR3 comprises 15 residues. The CDR3 sequence: CASRGDRGLNTEAFF. Here the CDR3 DNA reads TGTGCCAGCAGGGGGGACAGGGGGCTGAACACTGAAGCTTTCTTT. Combining the CDR3 with reference TRBV2 and TRBJ1-1 gives the whole variable domain EPEVTQTPSHQVTQMGQEVILRCVPISNHLYFYWYRQILGQKVEFLVSFYNNEISEKSEIFDDQFSVERPDGSNFTLKIRSTKLEDSAMYFCASRGDRGLNTEAFFGQGTRLTVV.

V and J are TRBV18 and TRBJ1-3, with a weak D call TRBD1 (6 bases). The CDR3 runs 15 residues. Trimming cost V 4 bases and J 0 bases, with 10 bases left between them. CDR1 is KGHSH and CDR2 is LQKENI in the germline V gene. CDR3 sequence (DNA): TGTGCCAGCTCACTCGGACAGCACTCTGGAAACACCATATATTTT. Residues: CASSLGQHSGNTIYF.

To note about this clone: The same CDR3 can be traced to other DNA sequences in this sample. The chain employs TRBV5-5 and TRBJ1-1; D possibly corresponds to TRBD1 (5 bases). CDR1 and CDR2 (germline): SGHKS, YYEKEE (reference sequence). V lost 2 bases and J 4 bases, leaving 9 bases between the germline ends. CDR3 size: 13 residues. CDR3 coding DNA: TGTGCCAGCAGCTTTCAGGGAGGCACTGAAGCTTTCTTT. Translated, it gives CASSFQGGTEAFF.

The gene calls are TRBV28 and TRBJ2-7; possible D gene TRBD1, 6 bases. Trimming left V 6 bases short and J 0 bases short, with 15 bases between. The CDR3 length is 15 residues. CDR1 and CDR2 (germline): MDHEN, SYDVKM. CDR3 region: CASRARGRGSYEQYF. Written as DNA, the CDR3 is TGTGCCAGCAGAGCCCGCGGCAGGGGCTCCTACGAGCAGTACTTC.

The V and J genes are TRBV7-3 and TRBJ2-1; 8 bases agree with TRBD1. The CDR3 has 15 residues. Germline-derived CDR1 and CDR2 are SGHTA and FQGTGA. V shed 3 bases, J shed 1 base, and the junction held 2 bases outside the gene matches. The DNA of the CDR3 is TGTGCCAGCAGCTTCCAGGGGGCATCCTACAATGAGCAGTTCTTC. The encoded protein is CASSFQGASYNEQFF.

The J gene is TRBJ2-7, the V gene TRBV3-1 (or the pseudogene TRBV3-2), with a possible D match to TRBD2 (6 bases). Trimming removed 1 base from V and 0 bases from J, with 10 bases in between. CDR3 length: 15 amino acids. Germline V gene sequence: CDR1 LGHDT, CDR2 YNNKEL (reference sequence). The CDR3 reads CASSQASGGSYEQYF. The DNA for the CDR3 is TGTGCCAGCAGCCAAGCTTCCGGGGGCTCCTACGAGCAGTACTTC.

The chain couples TRBV4-1 to TRBJ2-4; a weak D match, TRBD2 (6 bases). This CDR3 is built from 15 residues. In germline, CDR1 is MGHRA, CDR2 YSYEKL. The V and J ends lost 1 base and 6 bases respectively, with 13 bases between them. The CDR3 region is CASSQVGGRLNIQYF. The CDR3 DNA follows: TGCGCCAGCAGCCAAGTCGGGGGTCGCTTAAACATTCAGTACTTC.

The rearrangement joins TRBV19 to TRBJ2-5; D unclear. There are 13 residues in the CDR3. The germline V gene has CDR1 LNHDA and CDR2 SQIVND (reference sequence). Between the trimmed V and J ends, which lost 3 bases and 4 bases, there was a span of 9 bases. As DNA, the CDR3 is TGTGCCAGTAGTATCAGTGTTGGAGAGACCCAGTACTTC. Amino acid sequence: CASSISVGETQYF.

This chain connects TRBV28 to TRBJ2-1; possibly TRBD2 for D (5 bases). CDR1 is MDHEN and CDR2 is SYDVKM in the germline V gene. The CDR3 consists of 16 residues. Trimming stripped 2 bases from V and 2 bases from J, with 13 bases between. CDR3 in amino acids: CASSLVSGGTYNEQFF. In DNA form, the CDR3 reads TGTGCCAGCAGTTTAGTCAGCGGTGGAACCTACAATGAGCAGTTCTTC.

The gene calls are TRBV24-1 and TRBJ2-3; 12 bases map to TRBD2. The length of the CDR3 is 16 residues. Germline trimming cut 3 bases from V and 4 bases from J; bases unmatched to any gene: 4. Germline loops: CDR1 KGHDR, CDR2 SFDVKD. DNA of the CDR3: TGTGCCACCAGTGATAAACTAGCGGGGGGAGCAGATACGCAGTATTTT. It codes for CATSDKLAGGADTQYF.

The V call is TRBV4-1, the J call TRBJ2-7; D ambiguous. The CDR3 runs 14 residues. Germline V CDR1 and CDR2: MGHRA, YSYEKL. Trimming removed 3 bases from V and 2 bases from J, with 11 bases in between. CDR3 DNA sequence: TGCGCCAGCAGCCACCTCACAGAACCCTACGAGCAGTACTTC. Residues: CASSHLTEPYEQYF.

This chain connects TRBV15 to TRBJ1-1, with a tentative D call TRBD1 (5 bases). Germline CDR1 reads LNHNV; CDR2 reads YYDKDF (reference sequence). The V and J ends lost 3 bases and 2 bases respectively, with 10 bases between them. The CDR3 covers 14 residues. DNA of the CDR3: TGTGCCACCAGCAGGGACAAAGCTAACACTGAAGCTTTCTTT. This gives the protein CATSRDKANTEAFF.

This clone appeared many times. The rearrangement uses TRBV10-2 and TRBJ1-2; D might be TRBD1 (6 bases). This CDR3 contains 13 residues. From germline, CDR1 is WSHSY and CDR2 SAAADI. V was clipped by 6 bases and J by 4 bases, with 12 bases between them. The DNA for the CDR3 is TGCGCCAGCAGCGAGATACAGGGCTATGGCTACACCTTC. This translates into CASSEIQGYGYTF.